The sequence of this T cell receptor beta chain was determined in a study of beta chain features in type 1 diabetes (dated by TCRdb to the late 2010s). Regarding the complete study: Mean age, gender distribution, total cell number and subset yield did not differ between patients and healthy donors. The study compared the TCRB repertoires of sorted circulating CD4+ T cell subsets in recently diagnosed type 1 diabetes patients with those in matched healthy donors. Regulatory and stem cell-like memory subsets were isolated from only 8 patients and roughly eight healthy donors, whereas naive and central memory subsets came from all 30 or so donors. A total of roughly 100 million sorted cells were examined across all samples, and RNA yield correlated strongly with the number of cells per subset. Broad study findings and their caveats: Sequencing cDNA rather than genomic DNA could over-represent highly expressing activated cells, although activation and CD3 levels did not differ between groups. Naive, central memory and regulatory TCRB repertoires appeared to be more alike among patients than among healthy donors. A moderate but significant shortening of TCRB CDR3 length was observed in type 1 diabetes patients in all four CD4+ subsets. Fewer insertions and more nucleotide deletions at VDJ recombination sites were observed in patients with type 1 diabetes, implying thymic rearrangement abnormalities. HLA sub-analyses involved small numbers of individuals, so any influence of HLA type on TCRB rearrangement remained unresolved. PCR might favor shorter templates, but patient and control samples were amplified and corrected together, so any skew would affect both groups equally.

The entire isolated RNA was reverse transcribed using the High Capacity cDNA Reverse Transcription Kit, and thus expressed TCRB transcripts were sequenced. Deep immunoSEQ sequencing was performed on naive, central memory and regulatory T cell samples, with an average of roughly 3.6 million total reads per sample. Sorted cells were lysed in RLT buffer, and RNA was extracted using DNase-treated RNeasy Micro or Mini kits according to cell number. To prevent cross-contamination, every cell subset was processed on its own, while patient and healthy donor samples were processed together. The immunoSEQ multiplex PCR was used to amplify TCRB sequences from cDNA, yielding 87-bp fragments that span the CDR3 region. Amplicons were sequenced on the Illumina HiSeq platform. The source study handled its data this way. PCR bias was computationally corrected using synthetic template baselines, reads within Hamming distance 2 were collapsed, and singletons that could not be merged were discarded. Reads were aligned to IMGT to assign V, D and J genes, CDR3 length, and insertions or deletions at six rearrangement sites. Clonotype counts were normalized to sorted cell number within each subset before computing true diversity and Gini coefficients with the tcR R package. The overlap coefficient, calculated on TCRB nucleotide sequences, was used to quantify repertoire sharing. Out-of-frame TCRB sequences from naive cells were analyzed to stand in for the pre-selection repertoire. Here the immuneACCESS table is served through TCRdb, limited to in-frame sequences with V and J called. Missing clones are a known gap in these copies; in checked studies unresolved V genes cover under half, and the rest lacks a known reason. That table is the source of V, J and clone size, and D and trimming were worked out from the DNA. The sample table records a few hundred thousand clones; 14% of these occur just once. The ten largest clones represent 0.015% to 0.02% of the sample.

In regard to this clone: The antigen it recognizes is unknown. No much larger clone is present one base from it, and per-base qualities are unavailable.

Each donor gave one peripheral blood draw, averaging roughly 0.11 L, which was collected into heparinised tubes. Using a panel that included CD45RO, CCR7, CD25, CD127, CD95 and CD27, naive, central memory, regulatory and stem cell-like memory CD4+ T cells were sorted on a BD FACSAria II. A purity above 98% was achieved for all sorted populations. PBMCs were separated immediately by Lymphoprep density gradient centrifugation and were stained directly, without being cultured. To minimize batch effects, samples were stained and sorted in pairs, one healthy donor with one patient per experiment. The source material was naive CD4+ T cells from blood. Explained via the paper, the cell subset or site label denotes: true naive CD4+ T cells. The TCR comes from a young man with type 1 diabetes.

The CDR3 in this case is CAINRTPGAETQYF. The DNA sequence is given as TGTGCCATCAATAGGACACCCGGAGCGGAGACCCAGTACTTC. Rearrangement joined TRBV10-3 to TRBJ2-5; TRBD1 is a possible D gene, resting on 5 matching bases. CDR1 and CDR2 were assigned from the germline V gene as ENHRY and SYGVKD. Trimming removed 7 bases from V and 5 bases from J, leaving 17 bases between the germline ends. Measured from the cysteine to the phenylalanine, the CDR3 is 14 residues long. Only the CDR3 portion is preserved as DNA: 42 bases, with reading frame beginning at the first base.